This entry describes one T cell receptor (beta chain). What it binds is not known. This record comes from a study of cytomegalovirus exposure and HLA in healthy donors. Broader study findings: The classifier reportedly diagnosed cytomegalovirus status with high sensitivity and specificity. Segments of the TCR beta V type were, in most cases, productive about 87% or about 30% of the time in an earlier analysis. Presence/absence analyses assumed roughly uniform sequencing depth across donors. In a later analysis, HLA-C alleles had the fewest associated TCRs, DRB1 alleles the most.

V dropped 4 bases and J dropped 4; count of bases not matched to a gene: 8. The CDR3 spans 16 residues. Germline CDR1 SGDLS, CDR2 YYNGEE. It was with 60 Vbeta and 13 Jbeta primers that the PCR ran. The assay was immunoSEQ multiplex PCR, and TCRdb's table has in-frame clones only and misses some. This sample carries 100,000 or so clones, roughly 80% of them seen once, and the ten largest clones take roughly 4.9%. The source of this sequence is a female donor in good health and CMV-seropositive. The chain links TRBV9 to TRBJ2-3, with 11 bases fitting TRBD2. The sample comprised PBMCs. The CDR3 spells CASSTRSGGAPDTQYF. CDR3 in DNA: TGTGCCAGCAGCACCCGTAGCGGGGGGGCCCCAGATACGCAGTATTTT.